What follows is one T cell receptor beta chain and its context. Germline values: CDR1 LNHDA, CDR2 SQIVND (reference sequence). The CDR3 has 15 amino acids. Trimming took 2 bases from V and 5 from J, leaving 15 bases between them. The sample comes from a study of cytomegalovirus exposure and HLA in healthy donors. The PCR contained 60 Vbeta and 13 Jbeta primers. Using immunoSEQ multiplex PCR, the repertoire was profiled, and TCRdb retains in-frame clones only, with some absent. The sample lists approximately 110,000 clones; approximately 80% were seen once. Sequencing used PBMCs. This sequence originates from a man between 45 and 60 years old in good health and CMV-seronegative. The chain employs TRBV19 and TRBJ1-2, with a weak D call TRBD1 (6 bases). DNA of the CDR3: TGTGCCAGTAGTATACAGGGGACGAATCCGTATGGCTACACCTTC. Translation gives CASSIQGTNPYGYTF.